Sequencing of this T cell receptor (beta chain) was carried out in a study of neurological immune-mediated disorders. Study-wide results and limits: The study found the most TCR clonal expansion in HTLV-1-associated myelopathy and the least in multiple sclerosis, below healthy controls.

CDR1 and CDR2 (germline): LGHNA, YSLEER. The CDR3 has 14 residues. V trimming: 8 bases; J trimming: 3 bases; junction bases outside the gene matches: 8. The cDNA came from 5'RACE, which used 10-nucleotide random UMIs. TCRdb passed the 5' RACE reads through MiXCR, listing each CDR3 protein once. The data show 30,000 to 50,000 distinct CDR3 sequences, less than 9% seen once. Input was 1 million sorted T cells, either CD4+ or CD8+. This clonotype was observed a handful of times. Its antigen remains unknown. The genes are TRBV4-3 and TRBJ2-3; TRBD2 aligns across 7 bases. The sample taken for sequencing was CD4+ T cells from blood. The sequence was obtained from a man aged 45-65 years in good health. The CDR3 is CASQGSGSTDTQYF. DNA of the CDR3: TGCGCCAGCCAAGGTAGCGGGTCAACAGATACGCAGTATTTT.